This T cell receptor (beta chain) was retrieved from a study of T-cell reconstitution after alpha-beta-depleted transplantation in children. Only a few counts were recorded for this clonotype. Germline loops: CDR1 DFQATT, CDR2 SNEGSKA (reference sequence). Deletions cut 3 bases from V and 0 bases from J, with 9 bases between. The CDR3 is 13 residues long. The TCRbeta library was prepared with unique molecular identifiers. TCRdb analysed the PCR reads with MiXCR anew, one entry per CDR3 protein. The table lists around 400,000 distinct CDR3 sequences, about 11% of them singletons, with roughly 5% in the top ten.

This chain links TRBV20-1 with TRBJ2-7, with D possibly TRBD1 on 6 matching bases. The source was PBMCs from the stem cell graft donor, collected from the stem cell graft. The sequence came from a human donor who donated a stem cell graft to a child with acute myeloid leukemia. As DNA, the CDR3 is TGCAGTGCTAGGGGGGCGGACTCCTACGAGCAGTACTTC. This codes for CSARGADSYEQYF.